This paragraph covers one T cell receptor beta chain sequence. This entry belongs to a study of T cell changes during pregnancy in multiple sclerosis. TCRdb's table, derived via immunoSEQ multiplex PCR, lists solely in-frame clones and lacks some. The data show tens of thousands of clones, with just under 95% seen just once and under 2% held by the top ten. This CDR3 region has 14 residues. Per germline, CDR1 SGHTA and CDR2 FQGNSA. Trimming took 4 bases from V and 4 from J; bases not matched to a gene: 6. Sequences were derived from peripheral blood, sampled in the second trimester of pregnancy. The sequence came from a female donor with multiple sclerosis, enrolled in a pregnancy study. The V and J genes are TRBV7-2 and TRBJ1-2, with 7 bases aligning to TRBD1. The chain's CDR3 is CASSSEGAIYGYTF. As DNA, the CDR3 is TGTGCCAGCAGCTCAGAGGGGGCGATCTATGGCTACACCTTC.